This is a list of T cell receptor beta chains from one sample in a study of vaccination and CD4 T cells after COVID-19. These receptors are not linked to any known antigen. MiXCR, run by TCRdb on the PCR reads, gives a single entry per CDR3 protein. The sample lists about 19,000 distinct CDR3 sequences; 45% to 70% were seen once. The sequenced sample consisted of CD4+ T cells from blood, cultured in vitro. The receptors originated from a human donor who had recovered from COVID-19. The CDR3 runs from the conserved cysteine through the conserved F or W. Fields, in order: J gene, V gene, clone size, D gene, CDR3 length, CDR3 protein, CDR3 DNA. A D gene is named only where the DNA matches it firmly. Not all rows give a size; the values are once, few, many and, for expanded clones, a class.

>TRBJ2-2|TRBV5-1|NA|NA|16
CASSSQGVSGTGELFF
TGCGCCAGCAGCTCTCAGGGAGTGTCGGGCACCGGGGAGCTGTTTTTT
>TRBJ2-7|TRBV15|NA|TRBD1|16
CATSSALGQVSYEQYF
TGTGCCACCAGCAGTGCCCTGGGACAGGTCTCCTACGAGCAGTACTTC
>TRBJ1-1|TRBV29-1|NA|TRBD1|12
CSVGQPNTEAFF
TGCAGCGTGGGACAGCCGAACACTGAAGCTTTCTTT
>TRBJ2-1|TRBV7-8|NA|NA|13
CASSYYMHNEQFF
TGTGCCAGCAGCTACTATATGCATAATGAGCAGTTCTTC
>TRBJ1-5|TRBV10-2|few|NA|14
CASSGSSTNQPQHF
TGCGCCAGCAGTGGCAGTTCCACTAATCAGCCCCAGCATTTT
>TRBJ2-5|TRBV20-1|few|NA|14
CSARDRQFQETQYF
TGCAGTGCTAGAGATCGGCAGTTCCAAGAGACCCAGTACTTC
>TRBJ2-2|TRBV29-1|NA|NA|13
CSATRWAGGELFF
TGCAGCGCGACCCGTTGGGCTGGCGGGGAGCTGTTTTTT
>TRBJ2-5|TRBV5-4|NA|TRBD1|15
CASSGQGTAQETQYF
TGTGCCAGCAGCGGGCAAGGGACAGCTCAAGAGACCCAGTACTTC
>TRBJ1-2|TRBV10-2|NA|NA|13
CASSEGTGYGYTF
TGCGCCAGCAGTGAGGGGACGGGCTATGGCTACACCTTC
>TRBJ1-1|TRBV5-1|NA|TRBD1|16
CASSLGDSLMNTEAFF
TGCGCCAGCAGCTTGGGGGACAGCCTTATGAACACTGAAGCTTTCTTT
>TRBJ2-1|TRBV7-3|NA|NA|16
CASSLRRGDSYNEQFF
TGTGCCAGCAGCTTAAGGAGGGGGGACTCCTACAATGAGCAGTTCTTC
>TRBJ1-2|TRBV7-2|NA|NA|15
CASSLDSPNLYGYTF
TGTGCCAGCAGCTTAGACTCCCCAAACCTCTATGGCTACACCTTC
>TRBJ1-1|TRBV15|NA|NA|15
CATSKDPTVNTEAFF
TGTGCCACCAGCAAAGACCCGACAGTGAACACTGAAGCTTTCTTT
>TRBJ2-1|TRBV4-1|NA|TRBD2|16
CASSRLAGATYNEQFF
TGCGCCAGCAGCCGACTAGCGGGGGCCACTTACAATGAGCAGTTCTTC
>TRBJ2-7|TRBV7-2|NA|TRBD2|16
CASSLLLAGWSYEQYF
TGTGCCAGCAGCTTACTTCTAGCGGGGTGGTCCTACGAGCAGTACTTC
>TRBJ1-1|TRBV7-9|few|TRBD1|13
CASSSGGQRKAFF
TGTGCCAGCAGCTCTGGGGGACAGCGGAAGGCTTTCTTT
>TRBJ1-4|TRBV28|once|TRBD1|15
CASSLYTGGGEKLFF
TGTGCCAGCAGTTTATACACAGGGGGGGGTGAAAAACTGTTTTTT
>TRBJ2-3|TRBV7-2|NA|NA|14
CASSPRRAEDTQYF
TGTGCCAGCAGCCCGAGGAGGGCCGAAGATACGCAGTATTTT
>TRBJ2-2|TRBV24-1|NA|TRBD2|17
CATSDPTSGGNTGELFF
TGTGCCACCAGTGACCCTACTAGCGGGGGGAACACCGGGGAGCTGTTTTTT
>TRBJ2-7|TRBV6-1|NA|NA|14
CASSQAVTRYEQYF
TGTGCCAGCAGTCAGGCGGTAACGCGCTACGAGCAGTACTTC
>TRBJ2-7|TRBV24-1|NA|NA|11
CATSDRDEQYF
TGTGCCACCAGTGATCGGGACGAGCAGTACTTC
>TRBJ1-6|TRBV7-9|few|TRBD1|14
CASSTQGENSPLHF
TGTGCCAGCAGCACACAGGGGGAAAATTCACCCCTCCACTTT
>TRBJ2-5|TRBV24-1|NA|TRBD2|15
CATSDFTGEGETQYF
TGTGCCACCAGTGATTTTACCGGGGAGGGAGAGACCCAGTACTTC
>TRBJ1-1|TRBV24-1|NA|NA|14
CATSERGVNTEAFF
TGTGCCACCTCCGAGAGGGGGGTAAACACTGAAGCTTTCTTT
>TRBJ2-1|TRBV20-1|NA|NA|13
CSARESGTQEQFF
TGCAGTGCTAGAGAGTCCGGGACTCAGGAGCAGTTCTTC
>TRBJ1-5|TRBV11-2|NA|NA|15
CASSLKGEGNQPQHF
TGTGCCAGCAGCTTAAAAGGGGAGGGTAATCAGCCCCAGCATTTT
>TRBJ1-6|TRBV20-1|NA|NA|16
CSARTRGSSYNSPLHF
TGCAGTGCTAGAACAAGGGGGAGCTCCTATAATTCACCCCTCCACTTT
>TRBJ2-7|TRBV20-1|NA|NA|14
CSAREGGRSYEQYF
TGCAGTGCTAGGGAGGGAGGCAGGTCCTACGAGCAGTACTTC
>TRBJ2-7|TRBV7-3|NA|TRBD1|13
CASSEGQGREQYF
TGTGCCAGCAGCGAGGGACAGGGGCGCGAGCAGTACTTC
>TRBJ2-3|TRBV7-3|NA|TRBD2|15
CASSLMGLAVDTQYF
TGTGCCAGCAGCTTAATGGGACTAGCAGTGGATACGCAGTATTTT
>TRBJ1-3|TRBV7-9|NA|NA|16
CASSPGPLGSGNTIYF
TGTGCCAGCAGCCCAGGGCCATTGGGCTCTGGAAACACCATATATTTT
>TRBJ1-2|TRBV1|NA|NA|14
CTSSQVAAHYGYTF
TGCACCAGCAGCCAAGTCGCAGCGCACTATGGCTACACCTTC
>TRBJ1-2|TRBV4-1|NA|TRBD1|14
CASSQNRGNYGYTF
TGCGCCAGCAGCCAAAACAGGGGGAACTATGGCTACACCTTC
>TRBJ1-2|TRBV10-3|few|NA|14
CAISAGVLDYGYTF
TGTGCCATCAGTGCCGGGGTGTTAGACTATGGCTACACCTTC
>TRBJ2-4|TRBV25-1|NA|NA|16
CASSEDGALAKNIQYF
TGTGCCAGCAGTGAAGACGGGGCTCTAGCCAAAAACATTCAGTACTTC
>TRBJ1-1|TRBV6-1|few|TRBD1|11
CASTGGTEAFF
TGTGCCAGCACAGGGGGGACTGAAGCTTTCTTT
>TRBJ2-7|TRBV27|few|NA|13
CASLAGRTAQQYF
TGTGCCAGTCTGGCAGGGAGAACGGCTCAGCAGTACTTC
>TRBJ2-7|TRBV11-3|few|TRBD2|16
CASSRSSGQTVYEQYF
TGTGCCAGCAGCCGATCTAGCGGTCAAACGGTCTACGAGCAGTACTTC
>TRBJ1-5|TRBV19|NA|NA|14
CASTLQPGPMPQHF
TGTGCCAGTACCTTGCAGCCAGGGCCCATGCCCCAGCATTTT
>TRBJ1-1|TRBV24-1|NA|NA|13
CATADPGNTEAFF
TGTGCCACCGCAGACCCCGGGAACACTGAAGCTTTCTTT
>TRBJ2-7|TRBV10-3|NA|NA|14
CAISHREGMVEQYF
TGTGCCATCAGCCACAGGGAAGGGATGGTCGAGCAGTACTTC
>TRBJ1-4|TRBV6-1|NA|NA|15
CASSTDGLPNEKLFF
TGTGCCAGCAGTACTGACGGACTACCAAATGAAAAACTGTTTTTT
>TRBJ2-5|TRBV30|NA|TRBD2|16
CAWSVLSTSGRETQYF
TGTGCCTGGAGTGTTCTATCGACTAGCGGGAGGGAGACCCAGTACTTC
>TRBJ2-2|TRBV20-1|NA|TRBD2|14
CSARSGSGAGELFF
TGCAGTGCTAGAAGCGGGAGTGGGGCCGGGGAGCTGTTTTTT
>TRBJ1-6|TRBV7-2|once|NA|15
CASSPNRFLNSPLHF
TGTGCCAGCAGCCCTAATAGGTTCCTAAATTCACCCCTCCACTTT
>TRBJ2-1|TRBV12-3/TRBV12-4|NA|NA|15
CASSSRQAPFNEQFF
TGTGCCAGCAGCAGTAGACAAGCACCCTTCAATGAGCAGTTCTTC
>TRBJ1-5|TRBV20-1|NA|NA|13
CSARRDRAQPQHF
TGCAGTGCTAGGCGGGATAGGGCCCAGCCCCAGCATTTT
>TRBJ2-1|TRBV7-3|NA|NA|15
CASSLTGPDYNEQFF
TGTGCCAGCAGCTTAACCGGCCCAGATTACAATGAGCAGTTCTTC
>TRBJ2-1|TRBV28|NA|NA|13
CASSFDSYNEQFF
TGTGCCAGCAGTTTCGACAGCTACAATGAGCAGTTCTTC
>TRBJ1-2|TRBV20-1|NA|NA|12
CSARARDAGYTF
TGCAGTGCTAGAGCCCGGGACGCCGGCTACACCTTC
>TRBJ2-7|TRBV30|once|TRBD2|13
CAWSERELNEQYF
TGTGCCTGGAGTGAGCGGGAGCTCAACGAGCAGTACTTC
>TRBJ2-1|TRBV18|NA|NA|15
CASRQSVSGGNEQFF
TGTGCCAGCCGACAGTCGGTTTCAGGAGGGAATGAGCAGTTCTTC
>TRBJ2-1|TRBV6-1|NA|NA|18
CASSDGVDAFSSYNEQFF
TGTGCCAGCAGTGATGGGGTCGATGCCTTTAGCTCCTACAATGAGCAGTTCTTC
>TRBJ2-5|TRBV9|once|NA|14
CASSVSVMGETQYF
TGTGCCAGCAGCGTTTCGGTAATGGGAGAGACCCAGTACTTC
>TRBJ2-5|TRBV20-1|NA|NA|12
CSAGTFGETQYF
TGCAGTGCTGGGACGTTTGGTGAGACCCAGTACTTC
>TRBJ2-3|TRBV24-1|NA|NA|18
CATSDSPGLQGVPDTQYF
TGTGCCACCAGTGATTCCCCGGGACTACAGGGGGTTCCAGATACGCAGTATTTT
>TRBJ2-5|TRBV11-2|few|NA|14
CASSLGGNEKTQYF
TGTGCCAGCAGCTTAGGGGGCAACGAGAAGACCCAGTACTTC
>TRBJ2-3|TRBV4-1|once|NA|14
CASSQDRLTDTQYF
TGCGCCAGCAGCCAAGACCGGCTTACAGATACGCAGTATTTT